This T cell receptor (beta chain) was identified in a study of shared clonotypes between healthy human individuals. This clone was seen just once. Its matching antigen is unknown. The J segment lost 3 bases and the V segment lost 2 bases, leaving 5 bases of the junction unmatched. Germline CDR1 reads SGHRS; CDR2 reads YFSETQ. This CDR3 is 15 amino acids long. Study results and limitations: Between a handful of donors, naive CD4 clonotypes were shared at a level of around 5.2%. Memory subsets generally showed smaller estimated richness than naive subsets did.

The method was immunoSEQ multiplex PCR; TCRdb's version includes in-frame clones alone and lacks a portion of them. The repertoire holds about 980,000 clones, with 76% as singletons. Sequenced input: memory CD4+ T cells sorted from blood. Subset defined: CD45RA-negative fraction. This chain uses TRBV5-1 with TRBJ2-3; 8 bases align to TRBD1. The receptor's source is a man between 18 and 35 years old in good health. The CDR3 sequence is CASSFQGALTDTQYF. The CDR3 DNA reads TGCGCCAGCAGCTTTCAGGGGGCGCTGACAGATACGCAGTATTTT. The full variable domain, in which reference TRBV5-1 and TRBJ2-3 provide the parts outside the CDR3, is KAGVTQTPRYLIKTRGQQVTLSCSPISGHRSVSWYQQTPGQGLQFLFEYFSETQRNKGNFPGRFSGRQFSNSRSEMNVSTLELGDSALYLCASSFQGALTDTQYFGPGTRLTVL.